Here is one T cell receptor beta chain with its context. The sample comes from a study of T cell changes during pregnancy in multiple sclerosis. CDR3 size: 16 residues. V lost 0 bases, J lost 9 bases, and 15 bases lay in between. Germline CDR1 reads MGHRA; CDR2 reads YSYEKL. Clones were sequenced by immunoSEQ multiplex PCR, and TCRdb holds only the in-frame ones, with some missing. Of roughly 72,000 clones listed, roughly 90% were seen once; the top ten hold 0.9%. The chain employs TRBV4-1 and TRBJ1-6, with D possibly TRBD1 on 5 matching bases. This TCR was sampled from a female donor in good health, enrolled as a control in a pregnancy study. The sample consisted of peripheral blood, taken in the first trimester of pregnancy. The CDR3 protein is CASSQETTGGSSPLHF. CDR3 bases: TGCGCCAGCAGCCAAGAGACAACGGGGGGAAGTTCACCCCTCCACTTT.